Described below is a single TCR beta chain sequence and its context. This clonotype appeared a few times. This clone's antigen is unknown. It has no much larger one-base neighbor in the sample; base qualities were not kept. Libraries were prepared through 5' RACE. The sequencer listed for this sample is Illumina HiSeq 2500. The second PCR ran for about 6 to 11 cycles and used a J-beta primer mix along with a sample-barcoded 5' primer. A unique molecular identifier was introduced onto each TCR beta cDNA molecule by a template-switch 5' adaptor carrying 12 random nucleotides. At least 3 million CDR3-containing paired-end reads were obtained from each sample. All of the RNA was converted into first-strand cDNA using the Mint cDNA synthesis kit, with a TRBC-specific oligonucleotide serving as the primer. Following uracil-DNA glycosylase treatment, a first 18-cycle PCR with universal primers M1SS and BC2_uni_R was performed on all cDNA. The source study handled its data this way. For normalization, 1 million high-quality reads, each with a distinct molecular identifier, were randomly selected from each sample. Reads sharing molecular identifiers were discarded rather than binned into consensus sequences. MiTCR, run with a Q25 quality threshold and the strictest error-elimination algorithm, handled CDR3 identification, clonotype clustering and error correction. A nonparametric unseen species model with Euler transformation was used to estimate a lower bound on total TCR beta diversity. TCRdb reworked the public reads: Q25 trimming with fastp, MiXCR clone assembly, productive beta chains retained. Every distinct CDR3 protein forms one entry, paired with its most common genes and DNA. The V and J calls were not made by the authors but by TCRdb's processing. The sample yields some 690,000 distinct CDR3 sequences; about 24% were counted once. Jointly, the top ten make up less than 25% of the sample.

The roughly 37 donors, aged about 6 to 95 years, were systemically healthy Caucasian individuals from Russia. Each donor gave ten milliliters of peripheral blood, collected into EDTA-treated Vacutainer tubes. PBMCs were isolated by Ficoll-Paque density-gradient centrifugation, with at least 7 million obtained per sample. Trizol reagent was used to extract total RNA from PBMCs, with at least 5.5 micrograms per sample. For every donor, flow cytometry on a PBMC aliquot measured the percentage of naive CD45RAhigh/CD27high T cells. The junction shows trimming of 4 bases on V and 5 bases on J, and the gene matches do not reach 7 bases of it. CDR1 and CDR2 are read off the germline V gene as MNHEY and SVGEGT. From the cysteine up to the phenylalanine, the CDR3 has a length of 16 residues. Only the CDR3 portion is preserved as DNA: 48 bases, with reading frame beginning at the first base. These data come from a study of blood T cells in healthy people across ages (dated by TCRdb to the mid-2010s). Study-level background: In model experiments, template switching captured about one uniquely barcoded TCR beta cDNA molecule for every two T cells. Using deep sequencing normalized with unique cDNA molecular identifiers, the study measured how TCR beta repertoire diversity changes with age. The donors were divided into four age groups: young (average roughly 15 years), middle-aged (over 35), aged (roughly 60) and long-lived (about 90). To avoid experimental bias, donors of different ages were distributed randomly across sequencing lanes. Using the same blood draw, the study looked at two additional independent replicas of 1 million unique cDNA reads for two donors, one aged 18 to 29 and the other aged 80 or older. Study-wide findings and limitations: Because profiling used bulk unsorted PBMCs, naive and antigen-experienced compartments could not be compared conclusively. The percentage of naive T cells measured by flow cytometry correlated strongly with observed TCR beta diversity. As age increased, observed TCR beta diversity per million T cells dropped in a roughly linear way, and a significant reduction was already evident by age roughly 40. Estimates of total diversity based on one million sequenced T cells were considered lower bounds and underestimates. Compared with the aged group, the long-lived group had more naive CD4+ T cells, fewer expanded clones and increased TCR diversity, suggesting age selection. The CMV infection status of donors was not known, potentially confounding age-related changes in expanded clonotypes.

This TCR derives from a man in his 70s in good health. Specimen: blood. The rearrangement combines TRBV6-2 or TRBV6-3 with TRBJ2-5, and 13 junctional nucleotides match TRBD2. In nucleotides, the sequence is TGTGCCAGCAGTTCCCCCGGACTAGCGGGAGTTGAGACCCAGTACTTC. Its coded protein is CASSSPGLAGVETQYF.